This T cell receptor (beta chain) derives from a study of a mutant IDH1 vaccine in newly diagnosed glioma. Background on the study: Patients got their first vaccination 4-6 weeks after radiotherapy alone, or with temozolomide cycles.

As concerns this clone: The antigen is unknown.

Time point described: week 23, last vaccination. Every vaccine dose comprised 300 ug of mutant IDH1 20-mer peptide plus topical imiquimod. Here immunoSEQ multiplex PCR was the method, and the copy in TCRdb shows in-frame clones only, minus some. Here the sample spans 60,000 to 85,000 clones, approximately 85% being singletons. The clonotype was recovered from a woman in her 50s with glioma. Source: PBMCs, taken from a glioma patient whose treatment included an IDH1 peptide vaccine.

CDR3 nucleotide sequence: TGTGCCAGCAGCGGAGAGCGGGGACGGGAAAATGAAGCTTTCTTT. It translates to CASSGERGRENEAFF. V and J are TRBV7-9 and TRBJ1-1; D may be TRBD1 (5 bases). From germline, CDR1 is SEHNR and CDR2 FQNEAQ (reference sequence). The germline V and J ends were trimmed by 5 bases and 7 bases, with 20 bases remaining between them. The CDR3 runs 15 residues.